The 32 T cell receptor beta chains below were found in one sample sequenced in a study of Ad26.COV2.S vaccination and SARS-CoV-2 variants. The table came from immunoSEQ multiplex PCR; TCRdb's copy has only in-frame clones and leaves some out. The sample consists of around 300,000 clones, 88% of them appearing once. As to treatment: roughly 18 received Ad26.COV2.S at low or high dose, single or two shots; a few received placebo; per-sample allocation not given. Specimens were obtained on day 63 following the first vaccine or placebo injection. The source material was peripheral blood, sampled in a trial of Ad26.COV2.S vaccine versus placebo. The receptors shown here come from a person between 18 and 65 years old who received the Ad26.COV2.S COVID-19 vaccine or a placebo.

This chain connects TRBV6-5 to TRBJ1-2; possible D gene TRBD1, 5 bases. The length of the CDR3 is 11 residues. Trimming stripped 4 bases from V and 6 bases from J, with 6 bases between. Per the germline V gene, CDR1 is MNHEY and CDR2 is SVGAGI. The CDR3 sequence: CASSWGHGYTF. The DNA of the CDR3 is TGTGCCAGCAGTTGGGGACATGGCTACACCTTC.

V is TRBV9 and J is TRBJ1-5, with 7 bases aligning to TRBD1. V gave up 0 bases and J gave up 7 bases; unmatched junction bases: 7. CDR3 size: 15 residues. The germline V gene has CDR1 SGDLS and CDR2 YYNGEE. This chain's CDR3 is CASSVGGQNQQPQHF. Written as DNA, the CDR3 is TGTGCCAGCAGCGTAGGGGGACAGAATCAGCAGCCCCAGCATTTT.

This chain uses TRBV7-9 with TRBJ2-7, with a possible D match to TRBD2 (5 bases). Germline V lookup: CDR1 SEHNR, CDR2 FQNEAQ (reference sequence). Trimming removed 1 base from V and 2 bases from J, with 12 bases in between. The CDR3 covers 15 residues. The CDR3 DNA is TGTGCCAGCAGCTTAGGAGGGCCGCCCACCTACGAGCAGTACTTC. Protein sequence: CASSLGGPPTYEQYF.

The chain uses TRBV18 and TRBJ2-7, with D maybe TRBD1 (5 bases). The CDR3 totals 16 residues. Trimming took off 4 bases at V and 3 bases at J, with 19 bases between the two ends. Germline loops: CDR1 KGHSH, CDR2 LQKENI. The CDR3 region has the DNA TGTGCCAGCTCACTAACGCTGGGGCCTTCCAACTACGAGCAGTACTTC. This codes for CASSLTLGPSNYEQYF.

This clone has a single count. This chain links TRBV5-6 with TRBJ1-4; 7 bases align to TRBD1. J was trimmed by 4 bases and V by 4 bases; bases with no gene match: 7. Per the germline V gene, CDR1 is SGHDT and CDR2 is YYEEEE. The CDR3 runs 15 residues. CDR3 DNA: TGTGCCAGCAGCAGCACAGGGGTGGTTAATGAAAAACTGTTTTTT. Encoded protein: CASSSTGVVNEKLFF.

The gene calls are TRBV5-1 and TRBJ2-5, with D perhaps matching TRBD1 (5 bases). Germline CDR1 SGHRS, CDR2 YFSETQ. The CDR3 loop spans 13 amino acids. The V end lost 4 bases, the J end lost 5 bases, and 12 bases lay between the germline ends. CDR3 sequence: CASSPLPGETQYF. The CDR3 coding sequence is TGCGCCAGCAGCCCACTTCCAGGGGAGACCCAGTACTTC.

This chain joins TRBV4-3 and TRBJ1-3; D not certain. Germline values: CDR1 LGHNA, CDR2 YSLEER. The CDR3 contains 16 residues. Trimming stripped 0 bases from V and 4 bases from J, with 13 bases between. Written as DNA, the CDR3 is TGCGCCAGCAGCCAAGATGTGTTAAAGTCAGGAAACACCATATATTTT. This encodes CASSQDVLKSGNTIYF.

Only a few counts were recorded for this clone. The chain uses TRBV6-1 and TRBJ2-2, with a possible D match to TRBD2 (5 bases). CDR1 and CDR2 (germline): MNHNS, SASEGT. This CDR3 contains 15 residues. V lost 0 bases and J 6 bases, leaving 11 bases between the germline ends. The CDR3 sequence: CASSEAIGAAGELFF. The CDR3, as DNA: TGTGCCAGCAGTGAAGCGATTGGAGCGGCCGGGGAGCTGTTTTTT.

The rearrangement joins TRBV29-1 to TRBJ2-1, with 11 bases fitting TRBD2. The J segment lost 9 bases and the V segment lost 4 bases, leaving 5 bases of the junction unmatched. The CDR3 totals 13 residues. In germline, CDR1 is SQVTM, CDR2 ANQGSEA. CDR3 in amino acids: CSVGLAGGGEQFF. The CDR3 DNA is TGCAGCGTTGGTCTAGCGGGAGGCGGTGAGCAGTTCTTC.

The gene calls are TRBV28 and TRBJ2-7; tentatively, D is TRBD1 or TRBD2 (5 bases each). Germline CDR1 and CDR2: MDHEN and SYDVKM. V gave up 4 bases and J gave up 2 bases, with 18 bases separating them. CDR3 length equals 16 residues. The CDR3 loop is CASSSRGGGFPYEQYF. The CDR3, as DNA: TGTGCCAGCAGTTCTAGGGGTGGAGGATTCCCCTACGAGCAGTACTTC.

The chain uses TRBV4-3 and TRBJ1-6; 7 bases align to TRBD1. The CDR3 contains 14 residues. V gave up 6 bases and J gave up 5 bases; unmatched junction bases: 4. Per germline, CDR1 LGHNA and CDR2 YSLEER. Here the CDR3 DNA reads TGCGCCAGCAGTACCGGGACAGATAATTCACCCCTCCACTTT. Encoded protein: CASSTGTDNSPLHF.

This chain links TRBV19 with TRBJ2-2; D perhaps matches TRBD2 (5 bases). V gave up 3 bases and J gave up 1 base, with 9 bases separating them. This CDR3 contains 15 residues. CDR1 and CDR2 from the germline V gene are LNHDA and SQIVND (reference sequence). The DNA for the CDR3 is TGTGCCAGTAGTATTCGAGGGAGGAACACCGGGGAGCTGTTTTTT. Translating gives CASSIRGRNTGELFF.

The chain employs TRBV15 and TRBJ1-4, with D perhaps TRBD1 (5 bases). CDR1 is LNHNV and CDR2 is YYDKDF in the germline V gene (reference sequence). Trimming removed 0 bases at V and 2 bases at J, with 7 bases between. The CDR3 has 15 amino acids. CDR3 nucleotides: TGTGCCACCAGCAGAGACAGGGCCACTAATGAAAAACTGTTTTTT. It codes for CATSRDRATNEKLFF.

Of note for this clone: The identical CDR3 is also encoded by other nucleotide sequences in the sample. The CDR3 loop is CASSPGQGWDTQYF. The CDR3 nucleotides read TGCGCCAGCAGCCCAGGACAGGGGTGGGATACGCAGTATTTT. The J gene is TRBJ2-3, the V gene TRBV5-1; 9 bases fit TRBD1. Trimming took 4 bases from V and 6 from J; bases not matched to a gene: 6. This CDR3 is built from 14 residues. Germline lookup yields CDR1 SGHRS and CDR2 YFSETQ. Filled out from reference TRBV5-1 and TRBJ2-3, the complete variable domain reads KAGVTQTPRYLIKTRGQQVTLSCSPISGHRSVSWYQQTPGQGLQFLFEYFSETQRNKGNFPGRFSGRQFSNSRSEMNVSTLELGDSALYLCASSPGQGWDTQYFGPGTRLTVL.

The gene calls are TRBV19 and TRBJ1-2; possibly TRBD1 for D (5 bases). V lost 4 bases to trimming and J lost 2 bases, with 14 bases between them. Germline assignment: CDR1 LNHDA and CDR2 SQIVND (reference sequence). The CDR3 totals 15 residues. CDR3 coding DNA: TGTGCCAGTAGTACGCCGACAGCTGTAAACTATGGCTACACCTTC. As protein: CASSTPTAVNYGYTF.

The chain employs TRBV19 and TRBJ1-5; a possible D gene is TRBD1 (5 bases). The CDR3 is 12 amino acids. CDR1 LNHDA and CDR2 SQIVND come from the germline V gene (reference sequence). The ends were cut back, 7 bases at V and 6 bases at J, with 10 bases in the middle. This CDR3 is CASTGLSQPQHF. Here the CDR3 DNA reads TGTGCCAGTACAGGGCTGAGTCAGCCCCAGCATTTT.

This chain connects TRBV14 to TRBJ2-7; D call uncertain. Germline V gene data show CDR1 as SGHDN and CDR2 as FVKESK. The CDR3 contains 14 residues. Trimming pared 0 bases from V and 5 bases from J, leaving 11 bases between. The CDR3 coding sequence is TGTGCCAGCAGCCAAGATGGCCCCTGGGACGAGCAGTACTTC. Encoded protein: CASSQDGPWDEQYF.

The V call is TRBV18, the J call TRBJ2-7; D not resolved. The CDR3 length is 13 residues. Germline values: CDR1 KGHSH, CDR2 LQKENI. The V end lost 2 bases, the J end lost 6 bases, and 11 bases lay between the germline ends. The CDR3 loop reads CASSPSRAGEQYF. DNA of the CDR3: TGTGCCAGCTCACCATCGAGAGCTGGCGAGCAGTACTTC. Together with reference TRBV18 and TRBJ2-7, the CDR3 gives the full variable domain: NAGVMQNPRHLVRRRGQEARLRCSPMKGHSHVYWYRQLPEEGLKFMVYLQKENIIDESGMPKERFSAEFPKEGPSILRIQQVVRGDSAAYFCASSPSRAGEQYFGPGTRLTVT.

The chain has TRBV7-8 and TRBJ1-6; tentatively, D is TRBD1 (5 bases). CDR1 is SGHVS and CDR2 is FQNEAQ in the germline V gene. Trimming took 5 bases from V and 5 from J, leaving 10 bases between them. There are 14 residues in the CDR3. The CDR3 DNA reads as TGTGCCAGCAGCCCCGGGACGGATAATTCACCCCTCCACTTT. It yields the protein CASSPGTDNSPLHF.

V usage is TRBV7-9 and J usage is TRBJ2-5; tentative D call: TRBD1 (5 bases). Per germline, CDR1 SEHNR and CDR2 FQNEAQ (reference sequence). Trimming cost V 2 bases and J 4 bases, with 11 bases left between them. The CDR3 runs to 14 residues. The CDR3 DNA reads TGTGCCAGCAGCTTAAAGGCAGGGATAGAGACCCAGTACTTC. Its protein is CASSLKAGIETQYF.

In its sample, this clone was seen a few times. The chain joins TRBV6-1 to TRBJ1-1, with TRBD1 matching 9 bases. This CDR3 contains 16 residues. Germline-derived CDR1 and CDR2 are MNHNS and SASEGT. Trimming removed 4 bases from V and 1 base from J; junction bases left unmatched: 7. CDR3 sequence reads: CASSVDRGYKNTEAFF. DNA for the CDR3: TGTGCCAGCAGTGTGGACAGGGGCTACAAGAACACTGAAGCTTTCTTT.

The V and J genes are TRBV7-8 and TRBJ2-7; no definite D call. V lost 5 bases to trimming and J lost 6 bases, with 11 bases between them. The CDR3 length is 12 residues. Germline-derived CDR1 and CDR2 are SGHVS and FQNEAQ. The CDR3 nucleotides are TGTGCCAGCAGCCTAAGCCGATTCGAGCAGTACTTC. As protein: CASSLSRFEQYF.

DNA for the CDR3: TGTGCCAGCAGCTTTCAGGCAGGGGAAGAGACCCAGTACTTC. It specifies CASSFQAGEETQYF. The chain uses TRBV7-2 and TRBJ2-5, with D possibly matching TRBD1 (6 bases). This CDR3 region has 14 residues. Germline assignment: CDR1 SGHTA and CDR2 FQGNSA. Trimming pared 3 bases from V and 3 bases from J, leaving 11 bases between.

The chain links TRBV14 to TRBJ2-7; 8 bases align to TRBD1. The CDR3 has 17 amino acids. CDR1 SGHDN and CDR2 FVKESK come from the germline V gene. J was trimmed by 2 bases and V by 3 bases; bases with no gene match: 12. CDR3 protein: CASSHYGDRGVAYEQYF. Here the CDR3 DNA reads TGTGCCAGCAGCCACTACGGCGACAGGGGAGTCGCCTACGAGCAGTACTTC.

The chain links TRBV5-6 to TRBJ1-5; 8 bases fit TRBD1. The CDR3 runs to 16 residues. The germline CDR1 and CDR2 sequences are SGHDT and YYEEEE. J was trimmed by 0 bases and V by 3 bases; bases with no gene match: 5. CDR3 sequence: CASSSDRGDSNQPQHF. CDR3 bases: TGTGCCAGCAGCTCCGACAGGGGTGATAGCAATCAGCCCCAGCATTTT.

The CDR3 protein is CASSVDLAGNTGELFF. The CDR3 DNA is TGTGCCAGCAGCGTAGACCTAGCGGGAAACACCGGGGAGCTGTTTTTT. This chain connects TRBV9 to TRBJ2-2; 9 bases line up with TRBD2. The CDR3 covers 16 residues. Per germline, CDR1 SGDLS and CDR2 YYNGEE. The trim removed 0 bases at V and 2 bases at J, leaving 2 bases unmatched. The variable domain in full, completed from reference TRBV9 and TRBJ2-2, reads DSGVTQTPKHLITATGQRVTLRCSPRSGDLSVYWYQQSLDQGLQFLIQYYNGEERAKGNILERFSAQQFPDLHSELNLSSLELGDSALYFCASSVDLAGNTGELFFGEGSRLTVL.

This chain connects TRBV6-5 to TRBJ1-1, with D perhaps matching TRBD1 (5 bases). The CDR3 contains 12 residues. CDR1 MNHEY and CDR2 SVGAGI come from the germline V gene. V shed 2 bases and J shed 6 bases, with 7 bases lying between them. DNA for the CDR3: TGTGCCAGCAGTTACCGACAGTCTGAAGCTTTCTTT. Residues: CASSYRQSEAFF.

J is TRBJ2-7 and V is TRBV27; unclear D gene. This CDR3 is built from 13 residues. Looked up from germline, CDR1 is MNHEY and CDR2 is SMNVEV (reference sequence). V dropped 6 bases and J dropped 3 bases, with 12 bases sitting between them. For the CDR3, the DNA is TGTGCCAGCAGCCGAACCTTAGACTACGAGCAGTACTTC. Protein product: CASSRTLDYEQYF.

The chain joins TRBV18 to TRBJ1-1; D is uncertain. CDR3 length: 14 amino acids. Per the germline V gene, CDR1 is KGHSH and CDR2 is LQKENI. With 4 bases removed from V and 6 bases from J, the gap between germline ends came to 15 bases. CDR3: CASSRLIMGSEAFF. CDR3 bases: TGTGCCAGCTCACGACTTATCATGGGCTCTGAAGCTTTCTTT.

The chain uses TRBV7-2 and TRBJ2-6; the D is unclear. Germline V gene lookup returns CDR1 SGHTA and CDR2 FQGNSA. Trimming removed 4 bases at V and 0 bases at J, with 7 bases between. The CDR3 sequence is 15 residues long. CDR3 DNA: TGTGCCAGCAGCTCCCAGCACTCTGGGGCCAACGTCCTGACTTTC. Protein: CASSSQHSGANVLTF.

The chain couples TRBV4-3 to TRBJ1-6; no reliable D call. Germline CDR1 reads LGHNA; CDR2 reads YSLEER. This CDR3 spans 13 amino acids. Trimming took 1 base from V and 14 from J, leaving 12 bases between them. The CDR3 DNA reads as TGCGCCAGCAGCCAAGTCTCCGGCGGGGCCCTCCACTTT. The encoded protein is CASSQVSGGALHF.

The CDR3 DNA is TGTGCCAGCAGCCTAGACAGGGGTTCGAGGGTGAACACTGAAGCTTTCTTT. Its translation: CASSLDRGSRVNTEAFF. V usage is TRBV5-4 and J usage is TRBJ1-1; 8 bases are a match to TRBD1. CDR3 length equals 17 residues. Germline V lookup: CDR1 SGHNT, CDR2 YYREEE (reference sequence). J gave up 0 bases and V 4 bases, and 11 bases lay outside the gene matches.